This TCR beta chain was captured in a study of blood T cell repertoires in COVID-19. The method was immunoSEQ multiplex PCR; TCRdb's version includes in-frame clones alone and lacks a portion of them. Of 250,000 to 350,000 clones listed, 86% were seen once; the top ten hold about 2.2%. This CDR3 comprises 15 residues. The trim removed 0 bases at V and 2 bases at J, leaving 2 bases unmatched. Per germline, CDR1 SGHNT and CDR2 YYREEE (reference sequence). The sample comprised peripheral blood. This clonotype was sampled from a woman aged 25 to 39 who had recovered from COVID-19. The chain combines TRBV5-4 with TRBJ2-7, with 10 bases aligning to TRBD2. The CDR3 DNA is TGTGCCAGCAGCTTGGAGAGCGGGAGGGCCTACGAGCAGTACTTC. Protein: CASSLESGRAYEQYF.